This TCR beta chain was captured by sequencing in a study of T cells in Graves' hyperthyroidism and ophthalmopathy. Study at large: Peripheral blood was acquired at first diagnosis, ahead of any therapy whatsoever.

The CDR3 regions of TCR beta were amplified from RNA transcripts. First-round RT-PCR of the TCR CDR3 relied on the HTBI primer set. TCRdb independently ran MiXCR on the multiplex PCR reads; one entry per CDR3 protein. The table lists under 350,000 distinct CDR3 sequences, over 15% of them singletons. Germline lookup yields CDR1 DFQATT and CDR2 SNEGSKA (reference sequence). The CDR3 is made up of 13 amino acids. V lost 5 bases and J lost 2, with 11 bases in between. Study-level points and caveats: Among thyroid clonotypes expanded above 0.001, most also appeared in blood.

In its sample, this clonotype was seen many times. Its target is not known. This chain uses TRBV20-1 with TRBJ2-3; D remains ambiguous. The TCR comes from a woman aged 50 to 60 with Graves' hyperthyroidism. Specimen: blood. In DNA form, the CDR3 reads TGCAGTGCTGGTGGCAGGACCACAGATACGCAGTATTTT. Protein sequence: CSAGGRTTDTQYF.